The next 2 T cell receptor beta chains were all read from a single sample in a study of T-cell memory formation after mild COVID-19 (dated by TCRdb to about 2021). Library construction relied on 5' RACE. Sequencing used an Illumina NovaSeq 6000. TCRdb passed the public sequencing reads through fastp at Q25 and MiXCR, retaining productive beta sequences. When rows share a CDR3 protein, they turn into one entry using the most common DNA and genes. The sample table records around 80,000 distinct CDR3 sequences; around 13% of these occur just once. 40% to 45% of the sample belongs to the ten largest clones. Material: PBMCs or a T cell subset sorted from them (not recorded which). These receptors were collected from a man between 18 and 35 years old who had mild COVID-19 (a few samples of this study predate the infection). The sample titles of this study are shuffled in the database, so cell type and time point are left out; the donor was told from shared clones.

This chain connects TRBV5-1 to TRBJ1-1; D is possibly TRBD1 (6 bases). The V gene's germline CDR1 is SGHRS and CDR2 YFSETQ. V lost 7 bases, J lost 1 base, and 17 bases lay in between. This CDR3 spans 15 amino acids. CDR3 region: CASGWQGSGNTEAFF. In nucleotides, the CDR3 is TGCGCCAGCGGCTGGCAGGGGAGTGGGAACACTGAAGCTTTCTTT.

The chain joins TRBV3-1 to TRBJ2-4; D not certain. The CDR3 contains 14 residues. The V gene's germline CDR1 is LGHDT and CDR2 YNNKEL (reference sequence). V dropped 4 bases and J dropped 6 bases, with 13 bases sitting between them. CDR3 protein: CASSLPGPGNIQYF. DNA for the CDR3: TGTGCCAGCAGCCTCCCCGGGCCGGGAAACATTCAGTACTTC.